This TCR beta chain derives from a study of T cell clonality in common variable immunodeficiency. CDR3 length: 15 residues. V shed 4 bases and J shed 6 bases, with 15 bases lying between them. Germline CDR1 reads MNHNS; CDR2 reads SASEGT. There are many counts of this clone. What it binds is unknown. The read is 3 residues too short to cover the CDR3 end, so that end is filled in from the germline J gene. This table comes from immunoSEQ multiplex PCR, and its TCRdb copy is limited to in-frame clones, with some not included. The data show more than 65,000 clones, with none appearing a single time. Each donor provided about 4.5 to 9 ml of heparinized whole blood. Study-level results: Compared with healthy controls, CVID subjects showed increased TCRbeta clonality, mostly in about a third. Compared with controls, CVID subjects had fewer shared TCRbeta clones.

Sequencing was performed on peripheral blood mononuclear cells. The chain carries TRBV6-1 and TRBJ2-2; D is possibly TRBD1 (6 bases). This clonotype was obtained from a person aged 18-70 years in good health. The sequenced part of the CDR3 DNA is TGTGCCAGCAGTGTTACAGGGTTATGGCCCGGGGAG. Amino acids: CASSVTGLWPGE. In full, the CDR3 reads CASSVTGLWPGELFF.